Following are 18 T cell receptor beta chains from one sample sequenced in a study of cytomegalovirus exposure and HLA in healthy donors. The primer mix had 60 Vbeta and 13 Jbeta primers. Profiling relied on immunoSEQ multiplex PCR, and the TCRdb table lists in-frame clones only, not all of them. The table has approximately 200,000 clones, around 85% seen once. The sample taken for sequencing was PBMCs. Source of these receptors: a girl aged 2-10 years in good health and CMV-seronegative.

The rearrangement uses TRBV5-1 and TRBJ1-2, with D perhaps matching TRBD1 (6 bases). The CDR3 is 14 amino acids. Trimming removed 4 bases at V and 3 bases at J, with 13 bases between. Germline-derived CDR1 and CDR2 are SGHRS and YFSETQ. In DNA, the CDR3 is TGCGCCAGCAGCCCGGGGGGGGGCCACTATGGCTACACCTTC. Protein: CASSPGGGHYGYTF.

This chain connects TRBV23-1 to TRBJ2-7; tentatively, D is TRBD1 (6 bases). TRBV23-1 is assigned to the ORF class and has an uncertain function. CDR3 length equals 14 residues. V lost 6 bases, J lost 2 bases, and 14 bases lay in between. The CDR3 protein is CASRGQEETYEQYF. The CDR3 DNA reads as TGCGCCAGCAGGGGACAAGAGGAAACCTACGAGCAGTACTTC.

This rearrangement joins TRBV6-5 to TRBJ1-3, with D uncertain. The V gene's germline CDR1 is MNHEY and CDR2 SVGAGI. The CDR3 loop spans 14 amino acids. V gave up 7 bases and J gave up 0 bases, with 10 bases separating them. The CDR3 reads CASKVTSSGNTIYF. The DNA of the CDR3 is TGTGCCAGCAAAGTTACTAGCTCTGGAAACACCATATATTTT.

The chain carries TRBV7-9 and TRBJ1-4; D not certain. V gave up 5 bases and J gave up 1 base, with 14 bases separating them. The CDR3 totals 16 residues. CDR1 is SEHNR, CDR2 FQNEAQ, per germline (reference sequence). The CDR3 region is CASSPSRMKTNEKLFF. CDR3 bases: TGTGCCAGCAGCCCGTCCAGGATGAAAACTAATGAAAAACTGTTTTTT.

This chain joins TRBV2 and TRBJ2-7, with 9 bases lining up with TRBD1. The junction had 2 bases not matched to a gene; V was cut back by 5 bases and J by 0 bases. The CDR3 has 14 residues. Germline CDR1 is SNHLY and CDR2 is FYNNEI. CDR3 nucleotide sequence: TGTGCCAGCAGTCCGACAGGGGGCTCCTACGAGCAGTACTTC. This encodes CASSPTGGSYEQYF.

The V gene is TRBV5-4, the J gene TRBJ1-2, with D possibly TRBD1 on 5 matching bases. Germline V gene data show CDR1 as SGHNT and CDR2 as YYREEE (reference sequence). V was trimmed by 4 bases and J by 6 bases, leaving 19 bases between them. This CDR3 spans 15 amino acids. The CDR3 sequence is CASSPNPDNADGYTF. The CDR3 bases are TGTGCCAGCAGCCCGAACCCGGACAACGCGGATGGCTACACCTTC.

This CDR3 reads CASLGDSYEQYF. In DNA form, the CDR3 reads TGTGCCTCCCTAGGGGACTCCTACGAGCAGTACTTC. V is TRBV19 and J is TRBJ2-7; possibly TRBD1 for D (5 bases). Deletions cut 11 bases from V and 0 bases from J, with 11 bases between. Looked up from germline, CDR1 is LNHDA and CDR2 is SQIVND (reference sequence). The CDR3 length is 12 residues.

The chain combines TRBV6-1 with TRBJ2-7, with D possibly being TRBD2 (6 bases). The CDR3 sequence is 13 residues long. Germline loops: CDR1 MNHNS, CDR2 SASEGT. Trimming took 4 bases from V and 3 from J, leaving 10 bases between them. The CDR3 DNA follows: TGTGCCAGCAGTGTGACTAGTGTCTACGAGCAGTACTTC. This sequence encodes CASSVTSVYEQYF.

The chain combines TRBV5-4 with TRBJ2-3; TRBD2 matches at 9 bases. This CDR3 has 18 residues. J was trimmed by 1 base and V by 4 bases; bases with no gene match: 13. Looked up from germline, CDR1 is SGHNT and CDR2 is YYREEE (reference sequence). As DNA, the CDR3 is TGTGCCAGCAGCCCGCCTGGCGGGGGGGCCTTAGGCACAGATACGCAGTATTTT. It is translated as CASSPPGGGALGTDTQYF.

This sequence joins TRBV7-9 and TRBJ1-2, with D unresolved. Trimming cost V 5 bases and J 8 bases, with 9 bases left between them. CDR3 length: 11 residues. CDR1 is SEHNR, CDR2 FQNEAQ, per germline (reference sequence). In DNA, the CDR3 is TGTGCCAGCAGCCAATCCATGGGCTACACCTTC. Its translation: CASSQSMGYTF.

The chain recombines TRBV6-5 with TRBJ2-7, with 7 bases lining up with TRBD2. J was trimmed by 0 bases and V by 8 bases; bases with no gene match: 1. This CDR3 contains 12 residues. From germline, CDR1 is MNHEY and CDR2 SVGAGI. CDR3 bases: TGTGCCAGCCGGACTAGCTCCTACGAGCAGTACTTC. This translates into CASRTSSYEQYF.

The chain links TRBV5-4 to TRBJ2-2; 7 bases are shared with TRBD2. Losses at the gene ends were 5 bases for V and 4 bases for J; bases not matched to a gene: 5. The CDR3 has 14 amino acids. Germline CDR1 reads SGHNT; CDR2 reads YYREEE (reference sequence). The CDR3 is CASRQRGGTGELFF. Written as DNA, the CDR3 is TGTGCCAGCAGACAGCGGGGAGGCACCGGGGAGCTGTTTTTT.

The chain has TRBV7-9 and TRBJ2-1; 10 nucleotides align to TRBD1. Looked up from germline, CDR1 is SEHNR and CDR2 is FQNEAQ (reference sequence). V lost 5 bases, J lost 8 bases, and 9 bases stayed unmatched. The CDR3 has 15 amino acids. The CDR3 DNA follows: TGTGCCAGCAGCCGACAGGGGGCGCGGGTCGATGAGCAGTTCTTC. Protein product: CASSRQGARVDEQFF.

The V gene is TRBV5-4, the J gene TRBJ2-3; 9 positions agree with TRBD2. The trim removed 4 bases at V and 6 bases at J, leaving 12 bases unmatched. The germline CDR1 and CDR2 sequences are SGHNT and YYREEE (reference sequence). CDR3 length: 16 amino acids. For the CDR3, the DNA is TGTGCCAGCAGCCGAGCGGGGGGCCTCGGATGGGATACGCAGTATTTT. This encodes CASSRAGGLGWDTQYF.

CDR3 sequence reads: CASSIDRRGLPNNQPQHF. The CDR3 DNA reads as TGTGCCAGTAGTATAGATCGGAGGGGACTCCCGAATAATCAGCCCCAGCATTTT. The V call is TRBV19, the J call TRBJ1-5; possibly TRBD1 for D (5 bases). V was shortened by 0 bases and J by 4 bases, with 19 bases between the two germline ends. Germline V gene data show CDR1 as LNHDA and CDR2 as SQIVND (reference sequence). The CDR3 runs to 18 residues.

CDR3 loop: CASSLQGWNTEAFF. DNA for the CDR3: TGTGCCAGCAGCTTACAGGGATGGAACACTGAAGCTTTCTTT. The V call is TRBV6-5, the J call TRBJ1-1; possibly TRBD1 for D (6 bases). The germline V gene has CDR1 MNHEY and CDR2 SVGAGI. The CDR3 is made up of 14 amino acids. Between the trimmed V and J ends, which lost 6 bases and 1 base, there was a span of 12 bases.

The genes are TRBV6-5 and TRBJ1-2; 7 bases map to TRBD1. The CDR3 consists of 13 residues. With V trimmed by 4 bases and J by 7 bases, 6 bases remained unmatched. Per the germline V gene, CDR1 is MNHEY and CDR2 is SVGAGI. CDR3 DNA sequence: TGTGCCAGCAGTTCTGGGACAGTTCGTGGCTACACCTTC. Translation gives CASSSGTVRGYTF.

The sample holds a few counts of this clone. The rearrangement uses TRBV27 and TRBJ2-5; 8 bases are shared with TRBD1. This CDR3 spans 16 amino acids. Unmatched junction bases numbered 10, after V lost 4 bases and J lost 3 bases. Germline CDR1 is MNHEY and CDR2 is SMNVEV (reference sequence). The CDR3 bases are TGTGCCAGCAGTTCGGACAGGGTGGCGGCGAAAGAGACCCAGTACTTC. Amino acid sequence: CASSSDRVAAKETQYF.